This T cell receptor (beta chain) was profiled in a study of T cells in Graves' hyperthyroidism and ophthalmopathy. In its sample, this clonotype was seen many times. V was pared by 4 bases and J by 4 bases, with 11 bases between. There are 14 residues in the CDR3. Germline CDR1 LGHDT, CDR2 YNNKEL (reference sequence). RNA transcripts served as the template for amplifying TCR beta CDR3 regions. The HTBI primer set served for first-round RT-PCR of the TCR CDR3. One entry per CDR3 protein results from TCRdb running MiXCR on the multiplex PCR reads. The sample holds roughly 260,000 distinct CDR3 sequences, 14% to 15% seen once.

The gene calls are TRBV3-1 and TRBJ1-5; D gene unclear. The receptor comes from a middle-aged woman with Graves' hyperthyroidism that later progressed to Graves' ophthalmopathy. Sequenced material: blood. CDR3 nucleotides: TGTGCCAGCAGCCCTTCAAATAGGAATCAGCCCCAGCATTTT. It encodes CASSPSNRNQPQHF.